This record concerns one T cell receptor (beta chain) sequence. Antigen unknown. This specimen belongs to a study of T cells in localized non-small cell lung cancer. Points from the study as a whole: Sequencing involved a lone tumor region, leaving heterogeneity possible. A median of roughly 55 of the top 100 tumor clones appeared in adjacent lung, which was paired and uninvolved. The study found T cell clonality highest in uninvolved adjacent lung, above tumor.

Repertoires were generated with immunoSEQ multiplex PCR, while TCRdb's copy carries only in-frame clones and drops some. The sample records about 20,000 clones, roughly 90% being singletons. The CDR3 totals 12 residues. J gave up 7 bases and V 6 bases, and 6 bases lay outside the gene matches. Germline V CDR1 and CDR2: SNHLY, FYNNEI. The sequence was obtained from a man aged 40 to 70 with stage I lung adenocarcinoma. The material was peripheral blood, obtained before any cancer treatment. The rearrangement links TRBV2 to TRBJ2-7, with 7 bases matching TRBD1. CDR3 sequence reads: CASSKRQGEQYF. The DNA for the CDR3 is TGTGCCAGCAGCAAACGACAGGGAGAGCAGTACTTC.